The sequence of this T cell receptor beta chain was determined in a study of neurological immune-mediated disorders. General study points: Levels of TCR clonal expansion peaked in HTLV-1-associated myelopathy and reached their lowest in multiple sclerosis, under those of healthy controls.

The cDNA was generated by 5'RACE with 10-nucleotide random UMIs. TCRdb independently ran MiXCR on the 5' RACE reads; one entry per CDR3 protein. The repertoire holds 50,000 to 85,000 distinct CDR3 sequences, around 5.2% seen once, with about 2.6% in the top ten. V was clipped by 0 bases and J by 8 bases, with 7 bases between them. The CDR3 is 13 amino acids. The germline gives CDR1 SGHTA, CDR2 FQGNSA. This clonotype has at least ten counts. Its antigen is unknown. This receptor was taken from a woman in her thirties with multiple sclerosis. The sample taken for sequencing was PBMCs. The V and J genes are TRBV7-2 and TRBJ1-4, with unresolved D. CDR3 sequence (DNA): TGTGCCAGCAGCTTAGCGCGAGGGGAAAAACTGTTTTTT. This translates into CASSLARGEKLFF.